These 10 T cell receptor beta chains were sequenced from one sample in a study of cytomegalovirus exposure and HLA in healthy donors. The PCR ran on 60 Vbeta and 13 Jbeta primers. TCRdb's copy holds only in-frame clones and misses some; the assay was immunoSEQ multiplex PCR. This table has 150,000 to 200,000 clones, approximately 72% appearing once. The sequenced sample was PBMCs. All receptors come from a human donor in good health.

The chain has TRBV7-9 and TRBJ2-5; 7 positions match TRBD2. The CDR3 extends over 16 amino acids. The J segment lost 2 bases and the V segment lost 7 bases, leaving 13 bases of the junction unmatched. Germline loops: CDR1 SEHNR, CDR2 FQNEAQ (reference sequence). CDR3 loop: CASTAQVGGLQETQYF. For the CDR3, the DNA is TGTGCCAGCACCGCGCAGGTGGGGGGACTACAAGAGACCCAGTACTTC.

The rearrangement joins TRBV27 to TRBJ2-1, with TRBD1 matching over 7 bases. Germline V CDR1 and CDR2: MNHEY, SMNVEV (reference sequence). J gave up 2 bases and V 7 bases, and 17 bases lay outside the gene matches. The CDR3 runs 18 residues. The CDR3 nucleotides read TGTGCCAGCACCCGTAGCTCTATCGGGACAGCAACCTACAATGAGCAGTTCTTC. Translation gives CASTRSSIGTATYNEQFF.

The rearrangement uses TRBV2 and TRBJ2-3; 9 bases align to TRBD2. Germline lookup yields CDR1 SNHLY and CDR2 FYNNEI. Germline trimming cut 6 bases from V and 3 bases from J; bases unmatched to any gene: 13. This CDR3 region has 17 residues. The CDR3 sequence: CASRGPSGERVTDTQYF. The CDR3 region has the DNA TGTGCCAGCAGGGGCCCTAGCGGGGAACGGGTGACAGATACGCAGTATTTT.

The chain combines TRBV7-2 with TRBJ1-2, with TRBD1 identical over 7 bases. V lost 5 bases and J lost 4; bases outside the gene matches: 7. The CDR3 spans 14 residues. Germline V CDR1 and CDR2: SGHTA, FQGNSA. CDR3 in amino acids: CASSVRGKSYGYTF. DNA of the CDR3: TGTGCCAGCAGCGTCAGGGGGAAGAGCTATGGCTACACCTTC.

The gene calls are TRBV10-3 and TRBJ1-2; 9 nucleotides agree with TRBD1. This CDR3 comprises 13 residues. From germline, CDR1 is ENHRY and CDR2 SYGVKD. V shed 4 bases, J shed 7 bases, and the junction held 4 bases outside the gene matches. The CDR3 loop is CAISAQGASGYTF. As DNA, the CDR3 is TGTGCCATCAGTGCACAGGGGGCGAGTGGCTACACCTTC.

This clone has only one observation. This chain connects TRBV29-1 to TRBJ2-5; tentatively, D is TRBD2 (6 bases). The ends were cut back, 3 bases at V and 7 bases at J, with 6 bases in the middle. The germline V gene encodes CDR1 SQVTM and CDR2 ANQGSEA. This CDR3 spans 10 amino acids. As DNA, the CDR3 is TGCAGCGTTGATAGCGGGACCCAGTACTTC. Protein: CSVDSGTQYF.

The V call is TRBV7-2, the J call TRBJ1-2; no firm D call. Germline CDR1 and CDR2: SGHTA and FQGNSA. The CDR3 has 13 amino acids. V was trimmed by 2 bases and J by 4 bases, leaving 8 bases between them. DNA of the CDR3: TGTGCCAGCAGCTTAAGGCAGGCCTATGGCTACACCTTC. Amino acid sequence: CASSLRQAYGYTF. Full variable domain (missing parts from reference TRBV7-2 and TRBJ1-2): GAGVSQSPSNKVTEKGKDVELRCDPISGHTALYWYRQSLGQGLEFLIYFQGNSAPDKSGLPSDRFSAERTGGSVSTLTIQRTQQEDSAVYLCASSLRQAYGYTFGSGTRLTVV.

This clone was seen only a few times. The chain is built from TRBV9 and TRBJ1-2, with 7 bases identical to TRBD1. This CDR3 region has 14 residues. CDR1 SGDLS and CDR2 YYNGEE come from the germline V gene. J gave up 2 bases and V 3 bases, and 4 bases lay outside the gene matches. CDR3 DNA sequence: TGTGCCAGCAGCGCCGAACAGGGGAACTATGGCTACACCTTC. It translates to CASSAEQGNYGYTF.

The genes are TRBV19 and TRBJ1-2; a possible D gene is TRBD1 (6 bases). V shed 2 bases and J shed 10 bases, with 17 bases lying between them. Germline V gene lookup returns CDR1 LNHDA and CDR2 SQIVND (reference sequence). The CDR3 has 14 amino acids. CDR3 in amino acids: CASSIFNRDMDYTF. The DNA for the CDR3 is TGTGCCAGTAGTATATTTAACCGGGACATGGACTACACCTTC.

This clone is classed as medium-sized. This chain connects TRBV4-1 to TRBJ2-6; D ambiguous. The germline V gene encodes CDR1 MGHRA and CDR2 YSYEKL. Between the trimmed V and J ends, which lost 1 base and 3 bases, there was a span of 7 bases. The CDR3 sequence is 15 residues long. The CDR3 DNA follows: TGCGCCAGCAGCCAAGGCCCTATTGGGGCCAACGTCCTGACTTTC. This encodes CASSQGPIGANVLTF.